Listed here are 8 T cell receptor beta chains from one sample, sequenced in a study of blood T cells in healthy people across ages (dated by TCRdb to the mid-2010s). The method was 5' RACE. The instrument given in TCRdb is Illumina HiSeq 2500. The second PCR ran for about 6 to 11 cycles and used a J-beta primer mix along with a sample-barcoded 5' primer. TCRdb trimmed public reads at Q25 via fastp, called clones via MiXCR and kept in-frame beta chains. Every distinct CDR3 protein forms one entry, paired with its most common genes and DNA. Across this sample there are 1.5 million to 2 million distinct CDR3 sequences, with about 28% seen only once. Of the sample, 7.7% is held by the ten largest clones. The sequenced sample consisted of blood. The receptors here all came from a woman in her twenties or thirties in good health.

Note on this clonotype: Just one base apart from a much larger clone, this may be a read error. The V call is TRBV29-1, the J call TRBJ2-5; D is unresolved. In germline, CDR1 is SQVTM, CDR2 ANQGSEA. CDR3 length: 14 amino acids. The CDR3 reads CSIDLRASGQTQYF. In nucleotides, the CDR3 is TGCAGCATTGATCTCCGGGCCTCAGGCCAGACCCAGTACTTC.

This clonotype has just a few counts. The genes are TRBV20-1 and TRBJ2-2; D is perhaps TRBD2 (6 bases). CDR1 DFQATT and CDR2 SNEGSKA come from the germline V gene (reference sequence). The CDR3 sequence is 13 residues long. The V end was cut by 0 bases, the J end by 5 bases, with 7 bases between. The CDR3 reads CSARDRGTGELFF. CDR3 sequence (DNA): TGCAGTGCTAGAGATCGGGGGACCGGGGAGCTGTTTTTT.

This chain uses TRBV12-3 or TRBV12-4 with TRBJ1-1, with D tentatively TRBD1 (6 bases). Trimming left V 4 bases short and J 6 bases short, with 18 bases between. The CDR3 spans 15 residues. CDR3 in amino acids: CASSSGGGGMAEAFF. The CDR3, as DNA: TGTGCCAGCAGTTCGGGGGGAGGGGGAATGGCTGAAGCTTTCTTT.

This clonotype was found a few times. This chain links TRBV5-1 with TRBJ2-5; 8 bases align to TRBD2. From germline, CDR1 is SGHRS and CDR2 YFSETQ. After removal of 6 bases from V and 5 bases from J, the junction contained 15 bases not matched to a gene. The CDR3 contains 16 residues. CDR3 DNA sequence: TGCGCCAGCAAGGGTCAGCGGGAGCGGGGTTATGAGACCCAGTACTTC. This codes for CASKGQRERGYETQYF.

This clonotype was observed a handful of times. This chain uses TRBV12-3 or TRBV12-4 with TRBJ1-5, with D maybe TRBD1 (6 bases). The CDR3 contains 14 residues. Trimming took 5 bases from V and 7 from J, leaving 15 bases between them. Written as DNA, the CDR3 is TGTGCCAGCAGTCACTCACAGGGCCGGCAGCCCCAGCATTTT. The encoded protein is CASSHSQGRQPQHF.

The chain is built from TRBV9 and TRBJ2-7; D possibly corresponds to TRBD2 (6 bases). The DNA end is a closer match to TRBJ2-5, so the J assignment may be wrong. The CDR3 length is 13 residues. The germline gives CDR1 SGDLS, CDR2 YYNGEE. The CDR3 loop reads CASNVGGEETQYF. The CDR3 DNA sequence: TGTGCCAGCAACGTCGGCGGGGAAGAGACCCAGTACTTC.

The rearrangement links TRBV4-3 to TRBJ2-7; 8 bases are a match to TRBD2. The CDR3 has 16 amino acids. CDR1 and CDR2 from the germline V gene are LGHNA and YSLEER. The V and J ends lost 1 base and 2 bases, in that order; junction bases with no gene match: 7. CDR3 sequence: CASSQGASGSPYEQYF. CDR3 nucleotides: TGCGCCAGCAGCCAAGGTGCCAGCGGGAGTCCCTACGAGCAGTACTTC.

The chain recombines TRBV20-1 with TRBJ1-1; unclear D gene. Trimming pared 3 bases from V and 3 bases from J, leaving 11 bases between. The CDR3 covers 13 residues. Germline V CDR1 and CDR2: DFQATT, SNEGSKA (reference sequence). The CDR3 loop reads CSASSRIHTEAFF. CDR3 coding DNA: TGCAGTGCTAGTTCACGGATTCACACTGAAGCTTTCTTT.